This T cell receptor (beta chain) was documented in a study of blood T cell repertoires in COVID-19. Study summary: The samples span acute and convalescent COVID-19 from the United States, Italy and Spain. In each case, the material was cDNA or gDNA derived from T cells, B-cell-depleted T cells, or PBMCs.

Produced via immunoSEQ multiplex PCR; TCRdb's table is partial and in-frame only. The table shows approximately 150,000 clones, with about nine tenths occurring only once. Deletions cut 5 bases from V and 4 bases from J, with 16 bases between. Germline values: CDR1 SGHTA, CDR2 FQGNSA. The CDR3 is made up of 15 amino acids. The source of this sequence is a woman aged 70-85 years with acute or convalescent COVID-19. This chain joins TRBV7-2 and TRBJ2-3, with TRBD2 as a possible D gene (5 bases). The sample comprised peripheral blood. Here the CDR3 DNA reads TGTGCCAGCAGCGACACGGGGTCTAAGGCAGATACGCAGTATTTT. Its translation is CASSDTGSKADTQYF. The entire variable domain, with the rest obtained from reference TRBV7-2 and TRBJ2-3, is as follows: GAGVSQSPSNKVTEKGKDVELRCDPISGHTALYWYRQSLGQGLEFLIYFQGNSAPDKSGLPSDRFSAERTGGSVSTLTIQRTQQEDSAVYLCASSDTGSKADTQYFGPGTRLTVL.